This T cell receptor (beta chain) was sequenced for a study of blood T cell repertoires in COVID-19. Study in general: In each case, the material was cDNA or gDNA derived from T cells, B-cell-depleted T cells, or PBMCs.

Sequenced by immunoSEQ multiplex PCR; TCRdb stores in-frame clones only, minus some. This sample has about 250,000 clones, with around four fifths found just once. The CDR3 is made up of 13 amino acids. Trimming removed 0 bases from V and 9 bases from J, with 10 bases in between. CDR1 is LGHDT, CDR2 YNNKEL, per germline (reference sequence). The specimen was peripheral blood. This clonotype was obtained from a man aged 50 or older with acute or convalescent COVID-19. The V and J genes are TRBV3-1 (or the pseudogene TRBV3-2) and TRBJ2-3, with D hard to call. DNA for the CDR3: TGTGCCAGCAGCCAAGATGGCCACAACACGCAGTATTTT. Protein product: CASSQDGHNTQYF.